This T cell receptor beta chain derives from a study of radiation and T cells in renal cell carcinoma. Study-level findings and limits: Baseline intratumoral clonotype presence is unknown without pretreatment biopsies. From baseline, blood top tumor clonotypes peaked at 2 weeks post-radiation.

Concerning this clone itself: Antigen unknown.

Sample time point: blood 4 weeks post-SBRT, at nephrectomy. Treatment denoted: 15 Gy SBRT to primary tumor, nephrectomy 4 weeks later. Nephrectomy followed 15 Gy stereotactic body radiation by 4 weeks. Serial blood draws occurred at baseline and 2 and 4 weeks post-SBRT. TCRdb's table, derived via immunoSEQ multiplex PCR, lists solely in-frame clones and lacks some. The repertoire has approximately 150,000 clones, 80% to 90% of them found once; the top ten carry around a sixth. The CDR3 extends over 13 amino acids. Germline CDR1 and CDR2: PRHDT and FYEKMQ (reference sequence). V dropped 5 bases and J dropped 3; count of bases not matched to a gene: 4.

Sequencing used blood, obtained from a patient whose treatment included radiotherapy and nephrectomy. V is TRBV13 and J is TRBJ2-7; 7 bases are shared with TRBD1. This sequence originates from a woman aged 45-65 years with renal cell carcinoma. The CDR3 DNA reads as TGTGCCAGCAGCGACGACAGGGTCTACGAGCAGTACTTC. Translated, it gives CASSDDRVYEQYF. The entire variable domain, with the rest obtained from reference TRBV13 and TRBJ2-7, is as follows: AAGVIQSPRHLIKEKRETATLKCYPIPRHDTVYWYQQGPGQDPQFLISFYEKMQSDKGSIPDRFSAQQFSDYHSELNMSSLELGDSALYFCASSDDRVYEQYFGPGTRLTVT.